This TCR beta chain emerged from a study of OX40 agonist ivuxolimab in advanced cancers. Study context: Patients were given ivuxolimab, an antibody that agonizes OX40 (CD134). Ivuxolimab, which patients received intravenously every 2 weeks, was dosed at 0.01 to 10 mg/kg.

The study's findings and limits: In the 0.1-3.0 mg/kg groups, partial responders showed among the lowest expansion.

Germline V lookup: CDR1 SEHNR, CDR2 FQNEAQ (reference sequence). The V end was cut by 8 bases, the J end by 2 bases, with 7 bases between. CDR3 length: 11 residues. For this clone: What it binds is unknown.

TCRdb's copy holds only in-frame clones and misses some; the assay was immunoSEQ multiplex PCR. The sample records tens of thousands of clones, roughly 87% being singletons. This sample comprised CD4+ or CD8+ T cells sorted from blood, obtained in a trial of the OX40 agonist ivuxolimab. This clonotype originated in an adult with an advanced solid tumor such as melanoma, head and neck, liver or kidney cancer. V is TRBV7-9 and J is TRBJ2-7; D is unclear. CDR3 coding DNA: TGTGCCAGCGGATTTCCCTACGAGCAGTACTTC. Its translation: CASGFPYEQYF.